This T cell receptor beta chain was captured by sequencing in a study of T cell clonotyping in hematopoietic cell transplantation. Details on this clone: The antigen is unknown.

Study-wide findings and caveats: Few recipient clonotypes overlapped donors; over 95% were de novo at given depth. Graft donor and pretransplant recipient Inverse Simpson Index values predicted broader posttransplant TCR diversity. Without cell sorting, CD4 versus CD8 contributions remain unresolved. After transplant, recipient diversity fell while pathologically expanded clonotypes grew through day 180.

Produced via immunoSEQ multiplex PCR; TCRdb's table is partial and in-frame only. The sample consists of 13,000 to 15,000 clones, about 93% of them appearing once. V gave up 5 bases and J gave up 8 bases; unmatched junction bases: 11. The CDR3 totals 15 residues. Germline CDR1 reads SEHNR; CDR2 reads FQNEAQ (reference sequence). This receptor was identified in a male patient in his sixties or seventies who had an allogeneic stem cell transplant from an unrelated donor, so the T cells may come from the graft donor. Some clones in this sample may be carry-over from other donors' samples. Material: PBMCs, obtained 30 days after allogeneic stem cell transplant. The rearrangement links TRBV7-9 to TRBJ2-1, with 8 positions matching TRBD2. CDR3 loop: CASSEAGDLLHEQFF. The CDR3 nucleotides are TGTGCCAGCAGCGAAGCGGGGGACCTACTACATGAGCAGTTCTTC.